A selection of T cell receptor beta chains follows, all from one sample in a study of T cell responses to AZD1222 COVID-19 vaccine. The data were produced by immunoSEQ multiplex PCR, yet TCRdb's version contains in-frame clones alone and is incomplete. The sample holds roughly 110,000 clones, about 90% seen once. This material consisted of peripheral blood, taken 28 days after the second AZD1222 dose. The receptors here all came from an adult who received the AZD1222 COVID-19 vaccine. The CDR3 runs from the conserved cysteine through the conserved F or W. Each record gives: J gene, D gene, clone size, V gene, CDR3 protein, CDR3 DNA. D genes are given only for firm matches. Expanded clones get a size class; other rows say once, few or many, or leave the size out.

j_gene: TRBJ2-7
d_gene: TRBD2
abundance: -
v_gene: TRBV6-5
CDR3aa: CASSSGGEQYF
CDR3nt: TGTGCCAGCAGTAGCGGGGGCGAGCAGTACTTC

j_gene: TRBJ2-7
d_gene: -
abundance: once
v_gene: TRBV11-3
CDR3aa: CASSRGSSYEQYF
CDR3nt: TGTGCCAGCAGCCGAGGGAGCTCCTACGAGCAGTACTTC

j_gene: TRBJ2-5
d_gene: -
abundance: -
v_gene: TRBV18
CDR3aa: CASSPRGPDGTQYF
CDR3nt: TGTGCCAGCTCACCACGGGGACCAGACGGGACCCAGTACTTC

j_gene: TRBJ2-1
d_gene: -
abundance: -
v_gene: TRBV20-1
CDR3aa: CSASGGGATGVPSNEQFF
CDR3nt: TGCAGTGCTAGTGGAGGTGGAGCTACGGGGGTCCCCTCCAATGAGCAGTTCTTC

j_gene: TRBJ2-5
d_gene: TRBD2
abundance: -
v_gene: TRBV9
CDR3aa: CASSYPGRGGRGETQYF
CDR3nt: TGTGCCAGCAGCTATCCCGGCCGGGGGGGTCGCGGGGAGACCCAGTACTTC

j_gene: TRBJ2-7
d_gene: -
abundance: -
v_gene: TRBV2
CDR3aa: CASSKRDLGFSGEQYF
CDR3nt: TGTGCCAGCAGTAAGAGGGACTTAGGTTTTAGTGGCGAGCAGTACTTC

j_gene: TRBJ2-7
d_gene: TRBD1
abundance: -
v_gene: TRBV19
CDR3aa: CASSPRDRGSYEQYF
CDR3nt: TGTGCCAGTAGTCCCCGGGACAGGGGGTCCTACGAGCAGTACTTC

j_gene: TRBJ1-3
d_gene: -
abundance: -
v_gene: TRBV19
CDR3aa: CATKDGASGNTIYF
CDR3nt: TGTGCGACCAAGGACGGGGCCTCTGGAAACACCATATATTTT

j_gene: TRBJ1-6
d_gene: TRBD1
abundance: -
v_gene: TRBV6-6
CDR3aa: CASRTGTGYSPLHF
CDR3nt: TGTGCCAGCAGGACCGGGACAGGCTACTCACCCCTCCACTTT

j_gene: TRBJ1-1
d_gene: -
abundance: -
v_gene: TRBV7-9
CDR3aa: CASNPAEGGTEAFF
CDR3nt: TGTGCCAGCAACCCGGCGGAGGGTGGGACTGAAGCTTTCTTT

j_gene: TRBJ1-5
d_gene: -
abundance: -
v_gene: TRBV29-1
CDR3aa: CSALGGSNQPQHF
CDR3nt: TGCAGCGCCCTCGGGGGGAGCAATCAGCCCCAGCATTTT

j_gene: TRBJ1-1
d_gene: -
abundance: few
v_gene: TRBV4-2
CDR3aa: CASSTRPTLGHPNTEAFF
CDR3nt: TGTGCCAGCAGCACCAGACCCACCCTGGGACATCCGAACACTGAAGCTTTCTTT

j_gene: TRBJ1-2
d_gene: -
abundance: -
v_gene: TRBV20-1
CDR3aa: CSAGVDYGYTF
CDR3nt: TGCAGTGCTGGGGTAGACTATGGCTACACCTTC

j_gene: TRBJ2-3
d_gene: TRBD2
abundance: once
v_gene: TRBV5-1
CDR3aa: CASSVLAGSSPDTQYF
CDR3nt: TGCGCCAGCAGCGTCCTAGCGGGGTCGTCCCCAGATACGCAGTATTTT

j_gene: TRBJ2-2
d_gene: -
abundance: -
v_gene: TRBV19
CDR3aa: CASSIRGRNTGELFF
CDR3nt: TGTGCCAGTAGTATACGGGGACGTAACACCGGGGAGCTGTTTTTT

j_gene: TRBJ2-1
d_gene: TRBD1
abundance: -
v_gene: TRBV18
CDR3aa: CASSATGGVEQFF
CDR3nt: TGTGCCAGCTCAGCGACAGGGGGGGTTGAGCAGTTCTTC

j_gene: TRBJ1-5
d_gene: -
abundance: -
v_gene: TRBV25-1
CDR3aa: CASSGPGANQPQHF
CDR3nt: TGTGCCAGCAGTGGACCAGGGGCCAATCAGCCCCAGCATTTT

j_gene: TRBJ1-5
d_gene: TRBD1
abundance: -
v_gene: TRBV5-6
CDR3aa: CASSRTGIGQPQHF
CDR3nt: TGTGCCAGCAGCCGGACAGGGATAGGTCAGCCCCAGCATTTT

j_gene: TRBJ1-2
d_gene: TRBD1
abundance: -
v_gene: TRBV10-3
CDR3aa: CAISERDSHYGYTF
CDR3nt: TGTGCCATCAGTGAAAGGGACAGCCACTATGGCTACACCTTC

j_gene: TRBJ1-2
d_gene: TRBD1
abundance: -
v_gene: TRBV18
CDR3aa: CASSQQGANGYTF
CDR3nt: TGTGCCAGCTCACAACAGGGGGCGAATGGCTACACCTTC

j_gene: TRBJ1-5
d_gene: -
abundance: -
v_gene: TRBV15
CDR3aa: CATRLGQWESNQPQHF
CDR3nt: TGTGCCACCAGACTTGGACAGTGGGAAAGCAATCAGCCCCAGCATTTT

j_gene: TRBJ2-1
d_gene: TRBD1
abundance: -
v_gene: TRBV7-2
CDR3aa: CASSLVGQGGSNEQFF
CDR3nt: TGTGCCAGCAGCTTAGTGGGACAGGGAGGCTCTAATGAGCAGTTCTTC

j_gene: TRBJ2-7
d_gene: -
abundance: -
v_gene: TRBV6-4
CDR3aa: CASSPGVFYEQYF
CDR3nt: TGTGCCAGCAGCCCCGGGGTATTTTACGAGCAGTACTTC

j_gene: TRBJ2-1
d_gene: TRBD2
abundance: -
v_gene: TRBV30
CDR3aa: CAWSVVAGVNEQFF
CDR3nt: TGTGCCTGGAGTGTAGTAGCGGGGGTCAATGAGCAGTTCTTC

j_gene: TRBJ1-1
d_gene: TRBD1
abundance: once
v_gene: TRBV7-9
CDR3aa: CATQTGGRRTEAFF
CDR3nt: TGTGCCACCCAAACAGGGGGCCGGCGCACTGAAGCTTTCTTT

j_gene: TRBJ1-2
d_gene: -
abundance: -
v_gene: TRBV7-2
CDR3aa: CASSFVDYGYTF
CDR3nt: TGTGCCAGCAGCTTTGTGGACTATGGCTACACCTTC

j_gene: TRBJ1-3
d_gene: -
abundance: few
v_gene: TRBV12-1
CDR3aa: CASSPLRDEVLTIYF
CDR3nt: TGTGCCAGCAGCCCATTGCGGGACGAAGTGTTAACCATATATTTT

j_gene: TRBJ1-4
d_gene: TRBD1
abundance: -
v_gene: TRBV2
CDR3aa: CASSEARTGVEKLFF
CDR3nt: TGTGCCAGCAGTGAAGCGAGGACAGGGGTTGAAAAACTGTTTTTT

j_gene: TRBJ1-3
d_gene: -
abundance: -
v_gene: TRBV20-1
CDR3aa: CSASWEGGNTIYF
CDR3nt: TGCAGTGCTAGTTGGGAGGGCGGAAACACCATATATTTT